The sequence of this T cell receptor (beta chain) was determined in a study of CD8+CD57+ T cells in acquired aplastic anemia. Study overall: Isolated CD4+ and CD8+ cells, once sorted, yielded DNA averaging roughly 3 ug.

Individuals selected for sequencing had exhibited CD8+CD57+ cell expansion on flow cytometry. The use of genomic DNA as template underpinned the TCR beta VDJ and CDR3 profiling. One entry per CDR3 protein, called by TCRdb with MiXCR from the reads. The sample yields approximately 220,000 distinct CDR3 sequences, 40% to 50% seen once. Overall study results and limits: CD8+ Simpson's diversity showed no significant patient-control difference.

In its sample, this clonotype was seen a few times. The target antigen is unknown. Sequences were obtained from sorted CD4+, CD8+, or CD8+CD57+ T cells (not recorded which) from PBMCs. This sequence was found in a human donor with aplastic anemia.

The CDR3 reads CASSALGTYSTDTQYF. The CDR3 DNA sequence: TGTGCCAGCAGCGCCTTGGGGACATACAGCACAGATACGCAGTATTTT. The chain joins TRBV7-6 to TRBJ2-3; possible D gene TRBD1, 6 bases. The CDR3 has 16 residues. V lost 5 bases and J 0 bases, leaving 15 bases between the germline ends. Germline V CDR1 and CDR2: SGHVS, FNYEAQ. The full variable domain, its missing parts supplied by reference TRBV7-6 and TRBJ2-3, is GAGVSQSPRYKVTKRGQDVALRCDPISGHVSLYWYRQALGQGPEFLTYFNYEAQQDKSGLPNDRFSAERPEGSISTLTIQRTEQRDSAMYRCASSALGTYSTDTQYFGPGTRLTVL.